One and the same sample provided the 26 T cell receptor beta chains below, sequenced in a study of blood T cell repertoires in COVID-19. The protocol was immunoSEQ multiplex PCR, while the TCRdb copy is restricted to in-frame clones and leaves out a portion. The sample records about 90,000 clones, roughly 70% being singletons. Sequencing used peripheral blood. These receptor sequences come from a woman older than 75 with acute or convalescent COVID-19.

This clone was picked up a small number of times. This chain joins TRBV5-4 and TRBJ2-7; no reliable D call. Germline CDR1 and CDR2: SGHNT and YYREEE (reference sequence). The V end lost 0 bases, the J end lost 6 bases, and 4 bases lay between the germline ends. This CDR3 spans 11 amino acids. The CDR3 region has the DNA TGTGCCAGCAGCTTGGACGGCGAGCAGTACTTC. Translation: CASSLDGEQYF. The full variable domain, with the rest looked up from reference TRBV5-4 and TRBJ2-7, is ETGVTQSPTHLIKTRGQQVTLRCSSQSGHNTVSWYQQALGQGPQFIFQYYREEENGRGNFPPRFSGLQFPNYSSELNVNALELDDSALYLCASSLDGEQYFGPGTRLTVT.

This clone occurred a few times. This rearrangement joins TRBV15 to TRBJ2-1; D is perhaps TRBD2 (6 bases). Germline CDR1 reads LNHNV; CDR2 reads YYDKDF (reference sequence). The CDR3 is made up of 16 amino acids. The ends were cut back, 0 bases at V and 0 bases at J, with 9 bases in the middle. CDR3 loop: CATSRDRGSSYNEQFF. The CDR3, as DNA: TGTGCCACCAGCAGAGATCGGGGGAGCTCCTACAATGAGCAGTTCTTC.

The chain recombines TRBV19 with TRBJ1-2; D is uncertain. CDR1 is LNHDA, CDR2 SQIVND, per germline (reference sequence). Trimming cost V 5 bases and J 3 bases, with 16 bases left between them. The CDR3 spans 15 residues. CDR3 amino acids: CASSGWSDIHYGYTF. In DNA form, the CDR3 reads TGTGCCAGTAGTGGCTGGTCCGACATTCACTATGGCTACACCTTC.

The gene calls are TRBV28 and TRBJ2-7; D unclear. Germline loops: CDR1 MDHEN, CDR2 SYDVKM. Trimming removed 3 bases from V and 0 bases from J, with 6 bases in between. There are 13 residues in the CDR3. The CDR3 DNA is TGTGCCAGCAGTTTGTACAACTCCTACGAGCAGTACTTC. Its translation is CASSLYNSYEQYF.

The V call is TRBV29-1, the J call TRBJ2-1; 10 positions agree with TRBD2. Germline V gives CDR1 SQVTM, CDR2 ANQGSEA. This CDR3 comprises 13 residues. After removal of 7 bases from V and 6 bases from J, the junction contained 6 bases not matched to a gene. The CDR3 reads CSAAAGGLNEQFF. The CDR3 region has the DNA TGCAGCGCCGCAGCGGGGGGGCTCAATGAGCAGTTCTTC.

This chain links TRBV4-1 with TRBJ1-1; D might be TRBD1 (6 bases). Germline CDR1 and CDR2: MGHRA and YSYEKL. The CDR3 loop spans 16 amino acids. Trimming shortened V by 0 bases and J by 0 bases, and 11 bases separated the two germline ends. The DNA for the CDR3 is TGCGCCAGCAGCCAAGATTCCCAGGGGATGAACACTGAAGCTTTCTTT. Protein: CASSQDSQGMNTEAFF.

V is TRBV18 and J is TRBJ2-3; 13 bases are shared with TRBD2. CDR3 length: 16 residues. The V gene's germline CDR1 is KGHSH and CDR2 LQKENI. The V segment lost 2 bases and the J segment 6 bases; nucleotides outside the gene matches: 5. In DNA, the CDR3 is TGTGCCAGCTCACCAACGACTAGCGGGGGGCGGGATACGCAGTATTTT. This codes for CASSPTTSGGRDTQYF.

The V gene is TRBV20-1, the J gene TRBJ2-1; a weak D match, TRBD1 (5 bases). This CDR3 spans 14 amino acids. Germline CDR1 is DFQATT and CDR2 is SNEGSKA (reference sequence). With 3 bases removed from V and 0 bases from J, the gap between germline ends came to 9 bases. The CDR3 sequence is CSASGQGSYNEQFF. The CDR3 coding sequence is TGCAGTGCTAGTGGGCAGGGCTCCTACAATGAGCAGTTCTTC.

The CDR3 bases are TGTGCCAGCAGCCTCATCCGGGGGTCCCAAGAGACCCAGTACTTC. As protein: CASSLIRGSQETQYF. The gene calls are TRBV7-6 and TRBJ2-5; the D gene is possibly TRBD2 (6 bases). The germline CDR1 and CDR2 sequences are SGHVS and FNYEAQ. CDR3 length: 15 residues. Trimming removed 5 bases from V and 1 base from J, with 14 bases in between. Full variable domain (missing parts from reference TRBV7-6 and TRBJ2-5): GAGVSQSPRYKVTKRGQDVALRCDPISGHVSLYWYRQALGQGPEFLTYFNYEAQQDKSGLPNDRFSAERPEGSISTLTIQRTEQRDSAMYRCASSLIRGSQETQYFGPGTRLLVL.

The chain links TRBV29-1 to TRBJ1-2; the match to TRBD1 covers 11 bases. Germline V gene lookup returns CDR1 SQVTM and CDR2 ANQGSEA. This CDR3 is 15 amino acids long. V lost 0 bases, J lost 6 bases, and 6 bases stayed unmatched. CDR3 in DNA: TGCAGCGTTGAAGACCAGGACAGGGGGCTGGATGGCTACACCTTC. Its protein product is CSVEDQDRGLDGYTF.

CDR3 protein: CASSQVGGSTDTQYF. The CDR3 region has the DNA TGCGCCAGCAGCCAAGTGGGAGGGTCCACAGATACGCAGTATTTT. The chain uses TRBV4-1 and TRBJ2-3; 7 nucleotides agree with TRBD2. The V segment lost 1 base and the J segment 2 bases; nucleotides outside the gene matches: 3. There are 15 residues in the CDR3. Germline loops: CDR1 MGHRA, CDR2 YSYEKL.

V is TRBV7-2 and J is TRBJ1-3; perhaps TRBD1 as D (5 bases). The germline V gene encodes CDR1 SGHTA and CDR2 FQGNSA. Deletions cut 3 bases from V and 0 bases from J, with 15 bases between. The CDR3 has 17 amino acids. CDR3 loop: CASSLRGEGLSGNTIYF. The CDR3, as DNA: TGTGCCAGCAGCTTGCGAGGGGAGGGACTCTCTGGAAACACCATATATTTT.

The chain is built from TRBV19 and TRBJ1-2; 9 positions agree with TRBD1. With 6 bases clipped from V and 3 bases from J, the junction kept 11 bases outside the gene matches. The CDR3 runs 16 residues. Germline V CDR1 and CDR2: LNHDA, SQIVND (reference sequence). The CDR3 is CASRRPGQGFHYGYTF. Here the CDR3 DNA reads TGTGCCAGTAGGAGGCCAGGACAGGGGTTCCACTATGGCTACACCTTC.

The chain uses TRBV7-8 and TRBJ2-5; 9 bases map to TRBD2. V shed 8 bases and J 0 bases; nucleotides not matched to a gene: 7. CDR1 is SGHVS, CDR2 FQNEAQ, per germline. The CDR3 runs to 15 residues. The CDR3 DNA reads as TGTGCCAGCGGGGATAGCGGGGGATACCAAGAGACCCAGTACTTC. This encodes CASGDSGGYQETQYF.

This chain uses TRBV18 with TRBJ1-4, with no clear D. The CDR3 runs to 16 residues. The V end was cut by 4 bases, the J end by 0 bases, with 12 bases between. Per the germline V gene, CDR1 is KGHSH and CDR2 is LQKENI. CDR3 DNA: TGTGCCAGCTCACTTTTTGAGGGTGCAACTAATGAAAAACTGTTTTTT. Encoded protein: CASSLFEGATNEKLFF.

This clone appeared a single time. The V gene is TRBV5-8, the J gene TRBJ2-3; D is perhaps TRBD1 (5 bases). The CDR3 is 19 residues long. The germline V gene has CDR1 SGHTS and CDR2 YDEGEE. The V and J ends lost 4 bases and 4 bases respectively, with 28 bases between them. The CDR3 sequence: CASSQMLRIGRARSDTQYF. The CDR3 DNA reads TGTGCCAGCAGCCAAATGCTTAGAATTGGCAGGGCGCGCTCAGATACGCAGTATTTT.

The chain is built from TRBV10-3 and TRBJ2-2; D is uncertain. Trimming took 4 bases from V and 9 from J, leaving 6 bases between them. Germline V gene lookup returns CDR1 ENHRY and CDR2 SYGVKD. The CDR3 covers 11 residues. CDR3 sequence: CAISVARELFF. The CDR3 DNA sequence: TGTGCCATCAGTGTAGCTCGGGAGCTGTTTTTT.

This clone was picked up a small number of times. The chain employs TRBV7-2 and TRBJ1-1; D remains unclear. Germline V gene data show CDR1 as SGHTA and CDR2 as FQGNSA. This CDR3 region has 14 residues. The V gene lost 6 bases and the J gene lost 4 bases, with 15 bases spanning the gap. CDR3 sequence reads: CASRPSITGTEAFF. DNA of the CDR3: TGTGCCAGCAGGCCTAGCATTACGGGCACTGAAGCTTTCTTT.

The rearrangement links TRBV7-2 to TRBJ1-2; D unclear. From germline, CDR1 is SGHTA and CDR2 FQGNSA. The germline V and J ends were trimmed by 5 bases and 3 bases, with 10 bases remaining between them. The CDR3 has 13 residues. This CDR3 reads CASSLSFDYGYTF. CDR3 sequence (DNA): TGTGCCAGCAGCCTTTCTTTTGACTATGGCTACACCTTC. Drawing the rest from reference TRBV7-2 and TRBJ1-2, the complete variable domain is GAGVSQSPSNKVTEKGKDVELRCDPISGHTALYWYRQSLGQGLEFLIYFQGNSAPDKSGLPSDRFSAERTGGSVSTLTIQRTQQEDSAVYLCASSLSFDYGYTFGSGTRLTVV.

The chain is built from TRBV25-1 and TRBJ2-2, with 7 bases identical to TRBD1. Germline CDR1 reads MGHDK; CDR2 reads SYGVNS. V was clipped by 4 bases and J by 3 bases; unmatched bases: 8. This CDR3 has 16 residues. CDR3 region: CASSVNRGPDTGELFF. The CDR3, as DNA: TGTGCCAGCAGTGTAAACAGGGGCCCTGACACCGGGGAGCTGTTTTTT.

The rearrangement links TRBV6-6 to TRBJ1-1, with 10 nucleotides matching TRBD1. The CDR3 loop spans 14 amino acids. The junction had 11 bases not matched to a gene; V was cut back by 7 bases and J by 9 bases. The germline gives CDR1 MNHNY, CDR2 SVGAGI (reference sequence). For the CDR3, the DNA is TGTGCCAGCAATAGGGGACAGGGGAGGGTGAAAGCTTTCTTT. Its translation is CASNRGQGRVKAFF.

The gene calls are TRBV7-2 and TRBJ2-3, with 8 bases identical to TRBD1. Germline V gene sequence: CDR1 SGHTA, CDR2 FQGNSA. The CDR3 spans 17 residues. The J segment lost 2 bases and the V segment lost 3 bases, leaving 10 bases of the junction unmatched. Written as DNA, the CDR3 is TGTGCCAGCAGCTTCCTCAAGTGGACAGGGCCCACAGATACGCAGTATTTT. Its protein product is CASSFLKWTGPTDTQYF.

J is TRBJ1-5 and V is TRBV28; D perhaps matches TRBD1 (6 bases). Germline V gives CDR1 MDHEN, CDR2 SYDVKM. The CDR3 length is 12 residues. Trimming removed 6 bases at V and 5 bases at J, with 8 bases between. CDR3 protein: CASRGAYQPQHF. In nucleotides, the CDR3 is TGTGCCAGCAGGGGGGCGTATCAGCCCCAGCATTTT.

V is TRBV15 and J is TRBJ2-7; D perhaps matches TRBD2 (6 bases). V was trimmed by 1 base and J by 5 bases, leaving 9 bases between them. The CDR3 sequence is 13 residues long. Germline CDR1 reads LNHNV; CDR2 reads YYDKDF (reference sequence). CDR3 region: CATSRGRRDEQYF. CDR3 nucleotides: TGTGCCACCAGCAGAGGGAGGAGGGACGAGCAGTACTTC.

V usage is TRBV13 and J usage is TRBJ2-5, with 9 bases lining up with TRBD2. Germline V gene lookup returns CDR1 PRHDT and CDR2 FYEKMQ (reference sequence). The CDR3 sequence is 15 residues long. Losses at the gene ends were 5 bases for V and 3 bases for J; bases not matched to a gene: 7. In DNA, the CDR3 is TGTGCCAGCAGCCCGTGGACTAGCGCGGAAGAGACCCAGTACTTC. As protein: CASSPWTSAEETQYF.

CDR3 in amino acids: CASSQQGSGNTIYF. The CDR3 DNA is TGTGCCAGCTCACAACAGGGCTCTGGAAACACCATATATTTT. The chain uses TRBV18 and TRBJ1-3, with D possibly TRBD1 on 6 matching bases. CDR3 length equals 14 residues. Germline V gives CDR1 KGHSH, CDR2 LQKENI. The ends were cut back, 4 bases at V and 0 bases at J, with 7 bases in the middle. Supplemented by reference TRBV18 and TRBJ1-3, the full variable domain reads NAGVMQNPRHLVRRRGQEARLRCSPMKGHSHVYWYRQLPEEGLKFMVYLQKENIIDESGMPKERFSAEFPKEGPSILRIQQVVRGDSAAYFCASSQQGSGNTIYFGEGSWLTVV.